This T cell receptor (beta chain) was retrieved from a study of glioma-infiltrating T cells. This clonotype showed up many times. Its specificity is not known. Study results and limitations: Non-neoplastic patients had below-expected tissue-blood divergence, while all gliomas exceeded expectation.

The iRepertoire nested amplicon-rescue multiplex PCR amplified TCR alpha and beta CDR3s from RNA. TCRdb reprocessed the multiplex PCR reads via MiXCR and lists one record per CDR3 protein. Among 95,000 to 110,000 distinct CDR3 sequences, 25% to 30% were seen once, and the ten largest hold around 40%. The source material was glioma tissue, nonneoplastic brain tissue, or PBMCs (not recorded which). The clonotype comes from a human donor with low-grade glioma or glioblastoma, undergoing nonglioma brain surgery, or in good health (not recorded which).

In DNA form, the CDR3 reads TGCAGTGCTAGAGCCCAGGGGTATAATTCACCCCTCCACTTT. As protein: CSARAQGYNSPLHF. This rearrangement joins TRBV20-1 to TRBJ1-6; a possible D gene is TRBD1 (6 bases). Trimming shortened V by 1 base and J by 4 bases, and 8 bases separated the two germline ends. CDR3 length equals 14 residues. Germline V CDR1 and CDR2: DFQATT, SNEGSKA (reference sequence).